The next 2 T cell receptor beta chains were all read from a single sample in a study of tissue T cells after allogeneic stem cell transplantation. Documented time point: mouse harvest day 7 after allogeneic transplant. Each mouse received 10^7 T-cell-depleted marrow cells plus 10^6 splenic CD5+ T cells by tail vein. Using immunoSEQ multiplex PCR, the repertoire was profiled, and TCRdb retains in-frame clones only, with some absent. The sample consists of over 8,500 clones, around 40% of them appearing once. The specimen was skin. These receptors all come from a female BALB/c mouse given C57BL/6 T cells with graft-versus-host disease after an allogeneic hematopoietic cell transplant.

A word on this clone: The genes are named according to mouse. From the germline J gene comes the end of the CDR3, since the read stops 1 residue before it. The same CDR3 is also encoded by other DNA sequences in this sample. The rearrangement joins TRBV23 to TRBJ2-1; the table's D call, TRBD1, was not checked against the DNA. This CDR3 comprises 14 residues. CDR1 KGHTA and CDR2 FQNQQP come from the germline V gene. CDR3 sequence reads: CSSSQQGGYAEQFF. The DNA read from the CDR3 is TGCTCCAGCAGTCAACAGGGTGGGTATGCTGAGCAGTTC.

Comment on this clone: Genes here carry mouse names. Coverage ceases 1 residue before the CDR3 finishes, and the germline J gene fills in the end. The rearrangement links TRBV3 to TRBJ2-5; perhaps TRBD2 as D (6 bases). CDR3 length: 14 amino acids. Trimming shortened V by 1 base and J by 6 bases, and 11 bases separated the two germline ends. Germline CDR1 and CDR2: SNHLY and FYNGKV (reference sequence). Partial CDR3 DNA: TGTGCCAGCAGCTTAGTGGGGGTCGGGGACACCCAGTAC. This sequence encodes CASSLVGVGDTQY. The CDR3 in its entirety is CASSLVGVGDTQYF.